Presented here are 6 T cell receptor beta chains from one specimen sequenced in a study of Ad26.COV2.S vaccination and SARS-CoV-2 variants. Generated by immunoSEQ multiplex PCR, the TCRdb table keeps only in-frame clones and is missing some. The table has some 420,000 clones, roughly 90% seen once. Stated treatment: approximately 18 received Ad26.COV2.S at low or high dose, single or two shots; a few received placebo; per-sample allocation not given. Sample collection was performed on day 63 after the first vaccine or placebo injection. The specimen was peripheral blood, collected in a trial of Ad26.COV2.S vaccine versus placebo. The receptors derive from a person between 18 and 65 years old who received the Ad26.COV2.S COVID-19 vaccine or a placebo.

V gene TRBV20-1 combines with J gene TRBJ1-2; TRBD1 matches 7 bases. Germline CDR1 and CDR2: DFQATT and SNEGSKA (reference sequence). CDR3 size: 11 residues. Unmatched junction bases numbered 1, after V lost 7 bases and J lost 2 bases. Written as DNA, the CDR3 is TGCAGTGTGGGACAGAACTATGGCTACACCTTC. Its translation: CSVGQNYGYTF.

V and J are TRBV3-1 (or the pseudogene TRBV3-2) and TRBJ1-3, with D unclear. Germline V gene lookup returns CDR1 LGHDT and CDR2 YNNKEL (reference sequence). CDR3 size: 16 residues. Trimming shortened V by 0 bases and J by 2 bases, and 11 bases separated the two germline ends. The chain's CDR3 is CASSQDIIFAGNTIYF. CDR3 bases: TGTGCCAGCAGCCAAGATATCATATTTGCTGGAAACACCATATATTTT.

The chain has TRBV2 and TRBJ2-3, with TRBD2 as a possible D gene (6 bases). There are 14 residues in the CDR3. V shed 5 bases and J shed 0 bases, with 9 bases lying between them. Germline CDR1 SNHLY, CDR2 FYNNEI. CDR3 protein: CASSTGGSTDTQYF. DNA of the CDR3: TGTGCCAGCAGTACCGGGGGAAGCACAGATACGCAGTATTTT.

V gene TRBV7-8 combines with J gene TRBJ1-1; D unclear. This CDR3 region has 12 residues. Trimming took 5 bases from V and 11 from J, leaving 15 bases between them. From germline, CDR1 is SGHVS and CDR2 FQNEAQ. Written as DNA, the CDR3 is TGTGCCAGCAGCGCCGGTTCCGAAGGGGCTTTCTTT. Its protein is CASSAGSEGAFF. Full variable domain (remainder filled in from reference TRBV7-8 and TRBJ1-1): GAGVSQSPRYKVAKRGQDVALRCDPISGHVSLFWYQQALGQGPEFLTYFQNEAQLDKSGLPSDRFFAERPEGSVSTLKIQRTQQEDSAVYLCASSAGSEGAFFGQGTRLTVV.

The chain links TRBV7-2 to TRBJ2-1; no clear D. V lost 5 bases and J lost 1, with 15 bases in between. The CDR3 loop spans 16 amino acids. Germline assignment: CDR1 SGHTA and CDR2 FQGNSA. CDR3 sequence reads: CASSAYSIGSYNEQFF. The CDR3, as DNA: TGTGCCAGCAGCGCATACTCGATCGGGTCCTACAATGAGCAGTTCTTC.

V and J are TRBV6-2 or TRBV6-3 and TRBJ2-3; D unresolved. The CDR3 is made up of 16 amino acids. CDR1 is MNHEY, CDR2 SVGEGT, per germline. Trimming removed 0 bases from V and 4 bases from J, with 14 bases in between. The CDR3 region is CASSYSDFSMPDTQYF. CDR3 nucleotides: TGTGCCAGCAGTTACTCGGATTTTAGCATGCCAGATACGCAGTATTTT.